One TCR beta chain is described in this entry. CDR3 length: 11 residues. The V end was cut by 9 bases, the J end by 3 bases, with 5 bases between. Germline V lookup: CDR1 LNHDA, CDR2 SQIVND (reference sequence). Using immunoSEQ multiplex PCR, the repertoire was profiled, and TCRdb retains in-frame clones only, with some absent. Seen here are 2 million to 3 million clones, 80% to 95% observed once, and the top ten hold approximately 0.37%. This record belongs to a study of shared clonotypes between healthy human individuals. Sequenced input: naive CD4+ T cells from PBMCs. The subset was: CD45RA+ positively selected. This chain connects TRBV19 to TRBJ2-2; unclear D gene. This clonotype originated in a man younger than 35 in good health. Some clones in this sample may be carry-over from other donors' samples. CDR3 sequence: CASYDTGELFF. CDR3 nucleotides: TGTGCCAGCTACGACACCGGGGAGCTGTTTTTT.